This TCR beta chain was identified in a study of T cell repertoires in cytomegalovirus infection. Study-wide context: Well-studied HLA-B-restricted CMV epitopes were used in the study alongside recently identified HLA-C-restricted ones.

TCRdb reprocessed the reads via MiXCR and lists one record per CDR3 protein. The sample shows approximately 990,000 distinct CDR3 sequences, 30% to 40% of them seen only once. The length of the CDR3 is 17 residues. From germline, CDR1 is SGHVT and CDR2 SQSDAQ. V lost 9 bases and J lost 3; bases outside the gene matches: 14. In regard to this clonotype: Its antigen remains unknown.

The chain employs TRBV7-4 and TRBJ2-6, with 7 positions matching TRBD1. The sequence came from a human donor in good health (CMV status not recorded). Some clones in this sample may be carry-over from other donors' samples. The sequencing here drew on cultured CD8+ T cells from PBMCs, taken from culture after CMV antigen stimulation. CDR3 sequence: CASRSGTAERGANVLTF. The DNA for the CDR3 is TGTGCCAGTAGGTCCGGGACAGCTGAGCGTGGGGCCAACGTCCTGACTTTC.